These 3 T cell receptor beta chains came from one sample sequenced in a study of cytomegalovirus exposure and HLA in healthy donors. The study ran its PCR with 60 Vbeta and 13 Jbeta primers. Sequenced by immunoSEQ multiplex PCR; TCRdb stores in-frame clones only, minus some. The data contain approximately 180,000 clones, roughly 73% of them singletons. The specimen was PBMCs. Receptors were obtained from a woman younger than 45 in good health and CMV-seronegative.

V usage is TRBV30 and J usage is TRBJ2-5; TRBD2 might be the D (7 bases). Matching the DNA end better, TRBJ2-7 makes the J call doubtful. CDR3 length: 17 residues. Per germline, CDR1 GTSNPN and CDR2 SVGIG (reference sequence). The CDR3 loop reads CAWGHWEGDPLDYEQYF. DNA for the CDR3: TGTGCCTGGGGGCATTGGGAGGGGGACCCTCTAGACTACGAGCAGTACTTC.

The chain links TRBV6-6 to TRBJ1-2, with 8 bases lining up with TRBD1. The CDR3 covers 13 residues. The germline V gene has CDR1 MNHNY and CDR2 SVGAGI (reference sequence). Trimming at V came to 8 bases and at J to 8 bases, leaving 10 bases not matched to a gene. As DNA, the CDR3 is TGTGCCAGCGAGGGGGACAGGCAAGCGGGCTACACCTTC. Translated: CASEGDRQAGYTF.

The genes are TRBV4-1 and TRBJ2-7; 9 bases match TRBD1. CDR3 size: 14 residues. Germline V gives CDR1 MGHRA, CDR2 YSYEKL. Trimming cost V 6 bases and J 3 bases; bases outside gene matches: 6. CDR3: CASSPTGGLYEQYF. CDR3 DNA sequence: TGCGCCAGCAGTCCCACAGGGGGCCTCTACGAGCAGTACTTC.